This T cell receptor beta chain was captured by sequencing in a study of shared clonotypes between healthy human individuals. V shed 5 bases and J shed 4 bases, with 12 bases lying between them. CDR3 length: 13 residues. Looked up from germline, CDR1 is SGHRS and CDR2 is YFSETQ. Libraries were prepared by immunoSEQ multiplex PCR; TCRdb keeps only in-frame clonotypes and omits some of them. Of about 2.1 million clones in the sample, approximately 94% were seen once. CD8 cells classed as naive were CD45RO-negative and positively selected for CCR7, excluding terminally differentiated effector memory CD45RA+ cells.

Sequencing was carried out using naive CD8+ T cells from PBMCs. The clonotype was recovered from a young man in good health. Some clones in this sample may be carry-over from other donors' samples. The chain has TRBV5-1 and TRBJ1-2, with D unresolved. The CDR3 region is CASRGSVLYGYTF. The DNA of the CDR3 is TGCGCCAGCAGGGGAAGTGTACTCTATGGCTACACCTTC.